This passage covers 14 T cell receptor beta chains from one sample sequenced in a study of spatial heterogeneity in lung cancer (dated by TCRdb to the late 2010s). Sample time point, as interpreted from the label and publication: sample taken at primary tumor resection. Whole RNA extracted from tumor and nontumor lung tissue, or from cryopreserved PBMC samples, was used for TCR sequencing without cell sorting. The library was generated by 5' RACE. Data came from a NextSeq 500. Using fastp at Q25 and MiXCR, TCRdb reprocessed the public reads and kept productive beta chains. Rows merge per CDR3 protein into single entries with the most common DNA and genes. The table for this sample lists around 92,000 distinct CDR3 sequences; roughly 12% of them were counted only once. Over 40% of the sample rests with the top ten. Specimen: PBMCs, collected at surgery. Receptor source: a male donor with early-stage non-small cell lung cancer.

This chain connects TRBV24-1 to TRBJ2-1; D remains ambiguous. The CDR3 consists of 14 residues. Trimming removed 5 bases from V and 0 bases from J, with 7 bases in between. Germline values: CDR1 KGHDR, CDR2 SFDVKD. The CDR3 DNA follows: TGTGCCACCAGTGGTGATAGCTCCTACAATGAGCAGTTCTTC. Its translation: CATSGDSSYNEQFF.

This clonotype occurred many times. The chain has TRBV7-3 and TRBJ1-1; TRBD1 is a possible D gene (6 bases). Germline V gene lookup returns CDR1 SGHTA and CDR2 FQGTGA. The CDR3 runs to 13 residues. The V gene lost 5 bases and the J gene lost 5 bases, with 12 bases spanning the gap. CDR3 protein: CASSEHRETEAFF. CDR3 bases: TGTGCCAGCAGCGAACACAGGGAGACTGAAGCTTTCTTT.

V and J are TRBV21-1 and TRBJ2-6; no DNA check was done on the table's D call, TRBD2. TRBV21-1 is a listed pseudogene. This CDR3 is 21 amino acids long. The CDR3 spells CASSKKNNRTNLSSGANVLTF. The CDR3 DNA sequence: TGTGCCAGCAGCAAAAAAAATAACAGGACTAACCTGAGCTCTGGGGCCAACGTCCTGACTTTC.

This clonotype was detected a few times. The gene calls are TRBV21-1 and TRBJ1-5. TRBV21-1 counts as a pseudogene. The length of the CDR3 is 19 residues. The CDR3 sequence is CASSKMEAGTLHSNQPQHF. The CDR3 coding sequence is TGTGCCAGCAGCAAAATGGAAGCAGGGACCCTCCATAGCAATCAGCCCCAGCATTTT.

The CDR3 sequence is CASSLRSNTGELFF. The CDR3 region has the DNA TGTGCCAGCAGTTTAAGGTCTAACACCGGGGAGCTGTTTTTT. The chain employs TRBV12-3 or TRBV12-4 and TRBJ2-2; unclear D gene. This CDR3 contains 14 residues. Trimming removed 2 bases from V and 2 bases from J, with 6 bases in between.

This chain joins TRBV4-3 and TRBJ1-6; D is unclear. Looked up from germline, CDR1 is LGHNA and CDR2 is YSLEER. This CDR3 comprises 15 residues. V lost 0 bases to trimming and J lost 10 bases, with 13 bases between them. The CDR3 nucleotides read TGCGCCAGCAGCCAAGAATTAGGGAAAGAGTCACCCCTCCACTTT. Translation gives CASSQELGKESPLHF.

This clonotype was observed a few times. This rearrangement joins TRBV11-2 to TRBJ1-4; 9 bases fit TRBD1. The CDR3 runs 16 residues. V was pared by 5 bases and J by 8 bases, with 12 bases of the junction left unmatched. Germline V CDR1 and CDR2: SGHAT, FQNNGV. CDR3 sequence reads: CASSLSTGTGREKLFF. In DNA form, the CDR3 reads TGTGCCAGCAGCCTATCGACCGGGACAGGGAGGGAAAAACTGTTTTTT.

The chain carries TRBV6-6 and TRBJ2-3; 14 nucleotides match TRBD2. The CDR3 totals 17 residues. Germline V gives CDR1 MNHNY, CDR2 SVGAGI (reference sequence). Losses at the gene ends were 6 bases for V and 4 bases for J; bases not matched to a gene: 9. The CDR3 protein is CASSPGGTSGRPDTQYF. The CDR3 DNA reads TGTGCCAGCAGCCCCGGGGGGACTAGCGGGAGACCAGATACGCAGTATTTT.

The chain recombines TRBV9 with TRBJ2-5; D gene ambiguous. In germline, CDR1 is SGDLS, CDR2 YYNGEE. The CDR3 runs to 14 residues. The V and J ends lost 4 bases and 5 bases respectively, with 15 bases between them. CDR3 in amino acids: CASSPLVVSETQYF. The CDR3 region has the DNA TGTGCCAGCAGCCCTTTGGTGGTGAGCGAGACCCAGTACTTC.

J is TRBJ2-1 and V is TRBV12-3 or TRBV12-4; 10 bases align to TRBD1. The CDR3 spans 15 residues. The junction had 6 bases not matched to a gene; V was cut back by 6 bases and J by 4 bases. The CDR3 sequence: CASRGDRGSYNEQFF. CDR3 DNA sequence: TGTGCCAGCAGGGGGGACAGGGGTTCTTACAATGAGCAGTTCTTC.

As for this clonotype: At one end the junction does not follow the germline gene, possibly because of a read error. V gene TRBV7-8 combines with J gene TRBJ2-5, with TRBD1 matching over 10 bases. Germline V CDR1 and CDR2: SGHVS, FQNEAQ. The CDR3 runs 13 residues. The DNA for the CDR3 is TGTGCCAGCAGCGCACTCCTCGGGACAGGGGTAAACTTC. Translating it yields CASSALLGTGVNF.

The J gene is TRBJ2-1, the V gene TRBV15; TRBD2 matches at 11 bases. V dropped 4 bases and J dropped 6; count of bases not matched to a gene: 14. The germline gives CDR1 LNHNV, CDR2 YYDKDF (reference sequence). The CDR3 contains 18 residues. This CDR3 reads CATSIGLAGARRGNEQFF. The CDR3 bases are TGTGCCACCAGCATAGGACTAGCGGGTGCTCGGAGGGGCAATGAGCAGTTCTTC.

J is TRBJ2-4 and V is TRBV29-1; possibly TRBD2 for D (5 bases). CDR1 and CDR2 from the germline V gene are SQVTM and ANQGSEA. The CDR3 is 14 residues long. Trimming removed 4 bases at V and 3 bases at J, with 13 bases between. The CDR3 here is CSVAREWGKNIQYF. The CDR3 DNA reads as TGCAGCGTTGCGAGGGAGTGGGGCAAAAACATTCAGTACTTC. Complete variable domain (other parts from reference TRBV29-1 and TRBJ2-4): SAVISQKPSRDICQRGTSLTIQCQVDSQVTMMFWYRQQPGQSLTLIATANQGSEATYESGFVIDKFPISRPNLTFSTLTVSNMSPEDSSIYLCSVAREWGKNIQYFGAGTRLSVL.

This clonotype was counted only a few times. The chain recombines TRBV4-2 with TRBJ2-2; D call uncertain. CDR1 is LGHNA, CDR2 YNFKEQ, per germline. This CDR3 contains 16 residues. V was shortened by 1 base and J by 0 bases, with 9 bases between the two germline ends. The DNA for the CDR3 is TGTGCCAGCAGCCAAGTGTCCGGGCCGAACACCGGGGAGCTGTTTTTT. Its translation: CASSQVSGPNTGELFF.